These T cell receptor beta chains were read from a single sample in a study of cytomegalovirus exposure and HLA in healthy donors. Sequenced by immunoSEQ multiplex PCR; TCRdb stores in-frame clones only, minus some. The sample records 250,000 to 350,000 clones, 88% being singletons. Specimen: PBMCs. These TCRs come from a man aged 25-40 years in good health and CMV-seronegative. Both conserved end residues are part of each CDR3. Fields, in order: V gene, clone size, D gene, J gene, CDR3 DNA, CDR3 protein. A D gene is named only where the DNA matches it firmly. Rows may omit the clone size; those that give it use once, few, many or a size class.

v_call: TRBV11-2; clone_size: .; d_call: .; j_call: TRBJ2-3; cdr3_nt: TGTGCCAGCAGCTTAGGTGGTTCGTGGGGGGGCCCAGATACGCAGTATTTT; cdr3_aa: CASSLGGSWGGPDTQYF
v_call: TRBV5-4; clone_size: .; d_call: .; j_call: TRBJ2-7; cdr3_nt: TGTGCCAGCAGCTTCGGGACATCTAACTACGAGCAGTACTTC; cdr3_aa: CASSFGTSNYEQYF
v_call: TRBV12-2; clone_size: .; d_call: .; j_call: TRBJ2-7; cdr3_nt: TGTGCAAGTCGCTTAGAGGGGGACGGCGAACACGGGTACGAGCAGTACTTC; cdr3_aa: CASRLEGDGEHGYEQYF
v_call: TRBV6-5; clone_size: .; d_call: .; j_call: TRBJ1-5; cdr3_nt: TGTGCCAGCAGTTACTCGATAGGGAGTAATCAGCCCCAGCATTTT; cdr3_aa: CASSYSIGSNQPQHF
v_call: TRBV11-2; clone_size: .; d_call: .; j_call: TRBJ1-2; cdr3_nt: TGTGCCAGCAGCTTGACAGATTCAAACTATGGCTACACCTTC; cdr3_aa: CASSLTDSNYGYTF
v_call: TRBV29-1; clone_size: once; d_call: .; j_call: TRBJ2-2; cdr3_nt: TGCAGCGTTGGTATGACCGGGGAGCTGTTTTTT; cdr3_aa: CSVGMTGELFF
v_call: TRBV18; clone_size: .; d_call: .; j_call: TRBJ1-1; cdr3_nt: TGTGCCAGCTCACCCCAGGGTTTGAACACTGAAGCTTTCTTT; cdr3_aa: CASSPQGLNTEAFF
v_call: TRBV6-4; clone_size: .; d_call: TRBD1; j_call: TRBJ2-7; cdr3_nt: TGTGCCAGCAGTATGCGGACAGGGCCCGCCGAGCAGTACTTC; cdr3_aa: CASSMRTGPAEQYF
v_call: TRBV7-9; clone_size: .; d_call: TRBD2; j_call: TRBJ2-3; cdr3_nt: TGTGCCAGCAGCCGAGCGGGGGGGCCGATAGATACGCAGTATTTT; cdr3_aa: CASSRAGGPIDTQYF
v_call: TRBV5-1; clone_size: .; d_call: TRBD1; j_call: TRBJ1-1; cdr3_nt: TGCGCCAGCAGCTTTCGGGCAGGGGGGAACACTGAAGCTTTCTTT; cdr3_aa: CASSFRAGGNTEAFF
v_call: TRBV27; clone_size: .; d_call: .; j_call: TRBJ1-1; cdr3_nt: TGTGCCAGCAGGCCCTGGGGCGAAGTAACTGAAGCTTTCTTT; cdr3_aa: CASRPWGEVTEAFF
v_call: TRBV6-1; clone_size: .; d_call: TRBD1; j_call: TRBJ1-3; cdr3_nt: TGTGCCAGCACCTTTGACAGGGCGGCTGGAAACACCATATATTTT; cdr3_aa: CASTFDRAAGNTIYF
v_call: TRBV29-1; clone_size: .; d_call: TRBD1; j_call: TRBJ1-1; cdr3_nt: TGCAGCGTGAGGATGGGACAGGGAGGAACTGAAGCTTTCTTT; cdr3_aa: CSVRMGQGGTEAFF
v_call: TRBV7-9; clone_size: once; d_call: TRBD1; j_call: TRBJ2-7; cdr3_nt: TGTGCCACCGCCGGACAGGATAACTACGAGCAGTACTTC; cdr3_aa: CATAGQDNYEQYF
v_call: TRBV10-3; clone_size: .; d_call: TRBD1; j_call: TRBJ1-5; cdr3_nt: TGTGCCACGTCTGACAGGGGTAAATTGAATCAGCCCCAGCATTTT; cdr3_aa: CATSDRGKLNQPQHF
v_call: TRBV4-3; clone_size: .; d_call: .; j_call: TRBJ2-2; cdr3_nt: TGCGCCAGCAGCCGAACGACTCAGGGATCGAACACCGGGGAGCTGTTTTTT; cdr3_aa: CASSRTTQGSNTGELFF
v_call: TRBV5-5; clone_size: .; d_call: TRBD1; j_call: TRBJ1-2; cdr3_nt: TGTGCCAGCAGTCAACGGACAGGAGCGGCACTCGGCTACACCTTC; cdr3_aa: CASSQRTGAALGYTF
v_call: TRBV5-1; clone_size: .; d_call: .; j_call: TRBJ1-1; cdr3_nt: TGCGCCAGCAGGGAGGGTATGAACACTGAAGCTTTCTTT; cdr3_aa: CASREGMNTEAFF
v_call: TRBV6-4; clone_size: .; d_call: .; j_call: TRBJ2-3; cdr3_nt: TGTGCCAGCAGTGACTCGAGTCAGAGCAGGAGGTCAGATACGCAGTATTTT; cdr3_aa: CASSDSSQSRRSDTQYF
v_call: TRBV5-1; clone_size: .; d_call: TRBD1; j_call: TRBJ1-2; cdr3_nt: TGCGCCAGCAGTTGGGACAGTGGTAACTATGGCTACACCTTC; cdr3_aa: CASSWDSGNYGYTF
v_call: TRBV7-2; clone_size: .; d_call: TRBD2; j_call: TRBJ2-7; cdr3_nt: TGTGCCAGCAGCTTAGACGGGGGGGCGACTGAGCAGTACTTC; cdr3_aa: CASSLDGGATEQYF
v_call: TRBV5-1; clone_size: .; d_call: .; j_call: TRBJ1-2; cdr3_nt: TGCGCCAGCAGCTTGGGGGACCCAGGGGATGGCTACACCTTC; cdr3_aa: CASSLGDPGDGYTF
v_call: TRBV7-9; clone_size: .; d_call: .; j_call: TRBJ1-2; cdr3_nt: TGTGCCAGCAGCTTAGTTCAGGGTAACTATGGCTACACCTTC; cdr3_aa: CASSLVQGNYGYTF
v_call: TRBV18; clone_size: .; d_call: TRBD1; j_call: TRBJ1-5; cdr3_nt: TGTGCCAGCTCCCGAACGGGACAGGGGGGGAATAGCAATCAGCCCCAGCATTTT; cdr3_aa: CASSRTGQGGNSNQPQHF
v_call: TRBV5-6; clone_size: few; d_call: .; j_call: TRBJ1-2; cdr3_nt: TGTGCCAGCAGCTTGCCAGGGGTGTATGGCTACACCTTC; cdr3_aa: CASSLPGVYGYTF
v_call: TRBV10-2; clone_size: .; d_call: .; j_call: TRBJ1-2; cdr3_nt: TGCGCCAGCAGTGAGGCGGGGAACCCCTATGGCTACACCTTC; cdr3_aa: CASSEAGNPYGYTF
v_call: TRBV19; clone_size: once; d_call: TRBD1; j_call: TRBJ2-7; cdr3_nt: TGTGCCAGTAGTATATTTATGGGACAGGGGTACGAGCAGTACTTC; cdr3_aa: CASSIFMGQGYEQYF
v_call: TRBV29-1; clone_size: once; d_call: TRBD2; j_call: TRBJ2-7; cdr3_nt: TGCAGCGTACGGACTAGCGGCTACGAGCAGTACTTC; cdr3_aa: CSVRTSGYEQYF
v_call: TRBV19; clone_size: .; d_call: .; j_call: TRBJ2-3; cdr3_nt: TGTGCCAGTAGAAGAACCTCGGTAGTGAGCACAGATACGCAGTATTTT; cdr3_aa: CASRRTSVVSTDTQYF
v_call: TRBV29-1; clone_size: .; d_call: .; j_call: TRBJ1-1; cdr3_nt: TGCAGCGTTGATTGGGAGGGAGCGGCCTTTCGCACTGAAGCTTTCTTT; cdr3_aa: CSVDWEGAAFRTEAFF
v_call: TRBV7-9; clone_size: .; d_call: TRBD2; j_call: TRBJ2-1; cdr3_nt: TGTGCCAGCAGCTTAGCTCCGGTTACTAGCGGGGGGGCAGGGCAGTTCTTC; cdr3_aa: CASSLAPVTSGGAGQFF
v_call: TRBV5-1; clone_size: once; d_call: TRBD1; j_call: TRBJ1-4; cdr3_nt: TGCGCCAGCAGCCGGGACAGCCATGAAAAACTGTTTTTT; cdr3_aa: CASSRDSHEKLFF
v_call: TRBV19; clone_size: .; d_call: .; j_call: TRBJ1-6; cdr3_nt: TGTGCCAGTAGTATCGGCAGGCGCCCCTATAATTCACCCCTCCACTTT; cdr3_aa: CASSIGRRPYNSPLHF
v_call: TRBV25-1; clone_size: .; d_call: TRBD1; j_call: TRBJ1-1; cdr3_nt: TGTGCCAGCAGTCCAGGGGGCTCCTCGTCAGCTGAAGCTTTCTTT; cdr3_aa: CASSPGGSSSAEAFF
v_call: TRBV6-5; clone_size: few; d_call: TRBD1; j_call: TRBJ2-7; cdr3_nt: TGTGCCAGCAGTTACTCAGGGGACAGCTCCTACGAGCAGTACTTC; cdr3_aa: CASSYSGDSSYEQYF
v_call: TRBV5-4; clone_size: .; d_call: TRBD2; j_call: TRBJ2-1; cdr3_nt: TGTGCCAGCAGCCGTAGCGGGGGGGTTGAGCAGTTCTTC; cdr3_aa: CASSRSGGVEQFF
v_call: TRBV5-6; clone_size: .; d_call: TRBD1; j_call: TRBJ2-5; cdr3_nt: TGTGCCAGCAGCTTACAGGGGGCCGGGACCCAGTACTTC; cdr3_aa: CASSLQGAGTQYF
v_call: TRBV5-4; clone_size: .; d_call: .; j_call: TRBJ1-1; cdr3_nt: TGTGCCAGCAGCTTGCGCACTAACATGAACACTGAAGCTTTCTTT; cdr3_aa: CASSLRTNMNTEAFF
v_call: TRBV5-4; clone_size: .; d_call: TRBD2; j_call: TRBJ2-1; cdr3_nt: TGTGCCAGCAGCTCACGACTAGCGGGGCGCTCCTACAATGAGCAGTTCTTC; cdr3_aa: CASSSRLAGRSYNEQFF
v_call: TRBV9; clone_size: .; d_call: .; j_call: TRBJ2-1; cdr3_nt: TGTGCCAGCAGCTCTGGGACTGGCGGCGATGAGCAGTTCTTC; cdr3_aa: CASSSGTGGDEQFF